These 9 T cell receptor beta chains originate from one sample sequenced in a study of shared clonotypes between healthy human individuals. Assay used: immunoSEQ multiplex PCR; TCRdb lists only in-frame clones, some missing. The sample shows roughly 2.4 million clones, around 95% of them seen only once. Sequenced: naive CD4+ T cells sorted from blood. The subset denotes: CD45RA+ positively selected. These TCRs come from a man between 18 and 29 years old in good health.

Comment on this clone: Other DNA sequences within the sample encode an identical CDR3. The rearrangement uses TRBV7-9 and TRBJ1-2; 7 bases fit TRBD1. The V gene's germline CDR1 is SEHNR and CDR2 FQNEAQ (reference sequence). The V and J ends lost 1 base and 8 bases, in that order; junction bases with no gene match: 1. The CDR3 is 12 amino acids. The CDR3: CASSLEQGGYTF. DNA of the CDR3: TGTGCCAGCAGCTTAGAACAGGGGGGCTACACCTTC.

This clone was seen once. In the same sample, other DNA sequences code for this CDR3. The chain recombines TRBV2 with TRBJ2-2, with D hard to call. The germline gives CDR1 SNHLY, CDR2 FYNNEI. With 3 bases removed from V and 2 bases from J, the gap between germline ends came to 4 bases. The CDR3 runs to 13 residues. The DNA for the CDR3 is TGTGCCAGCAGTGAGGGTAACACCGGGGAGCTGTTTTTT. This translates into CASSEGNTGELFF.

As to this clone: Other DNA variants within this sample encode the same CDR3. The rearrangement joins TRBV18 to TRBJ1-5, with unresolved D. The V gene's germline CDR1 is KGHSH and CDR2 LQKENI. This CDR3 comprises 13 residues. With 2 bases removed from V and 6 bases from J, the gap between germline ends came to 8 bases. CDR3 sequence (DNA): TGTGCCAGCTCACCAGAGGGAAGTCAGCCCCAGCATTTT. This codes for CASSPEGSQPQHF.

V is TRBV10-3 and J is TRBJ1-4, with 9 bases fitting TRBD1. The V gene end was trimmed by 5 bases and the J gene end by 8 bases; junction bases not matched to a gene: 6. The CDR3 runs 14 residues. Germline assignment: CDR1 ENHRY and CDR2 SYGVKD. DNA of the CDR3: TGTGCCATCAGTCCGGGACAGGGAGGAGAAAAACTGTTTTTT. Its protein product is CAISPGQGGEKLFF.

Worth noting for this clone: In the same sample, other DNA sequences code for this CDR3. V usage is TRBV6-5 and J usage is TRBJ1-1; 8 nucleotides line up with TRBD1. The CDR3 runs to 15 residues. Germline CDR1 and CDR2: MNHEY and SVGAGI. With 0 bases clipped from V and 5 bases from J, the junction kept 5 bases outside the gene matches. DNA for the CDR3: TGTGCCAGCAGTTACTCGAGACAGGGGAGGACTGAAGCTTTCTTT. Translated, it gives CASSYSRQGRTEAFF.

The chain's CDR3 is CASSPDIEETQYF. The CDR3 coding sequence is TGTGCCAGCTCACCCGACATAGAAGAGACCCAGTACTTC. This chain uses TRBV18 with TRBJ2-5; D ambiguous. The CDR3 is 13 residues long. V was trimmed by 3 bases and J by 3 bases, leaving 8 bases between them. Germline values: CDR1 KGHSH, CDR2 LQKENI. Combining the CDR3 with reference TRBV18 and TRBJ2-5 gives the whole variable domain NAGVMQNPRHLVRRRGQEARLRCSPMKGHSHVYWYRQLPEEGLKFMVYLQKENIIDESGMPKERFSAEFPKEGPSILRIQQVVRGDSAAYFCASSPDIEETQYFGPGTRLLVL.

This clone was seen only a few times. Within the sample, other DNA sequences also encode this same CDR3. The chain uses TRBV7-6 and TRBJ1-6; D is perhaps TRBD1 (5 bases). The CDR3 is made up of 13 amino acids. CDR1 is SGHVS, CDR2 FNYEAQ, per germline. V was shortened by 3 bases and J by 10 bases, with 10 bases between the two germline ends. The CDR3 nucleotides read TGTGCCAGCAGCTTCGACAGAGGCTCACCCCTCCACTTT. Protein sequence: CASSFDRGSPLHF. The complete variable domain, with remaining parts taken from reference TRBV7-6 and TRBJ1-6, reads GAGVSQSPRYKVTKRGQDVALRCDPISGHVSLYWYRQALGQGPEFLTYFNYEAQQDKSGLPNDRFSAERPEGSISTLTIQRTEQRDSAMYRCASSFDRGSPLHFGNGTRLTVT.

The V and J genes are TRBV6-1 and TRBJ2-1; 10 bases line up with TRBD2. The V and J ends lost 1 base and 9 bases, in that order; junction bases with no gene match: 6. Germline CDR1 MNHNS, CDR2 SASEGT. The CDR3 sequence is 15 residues long. The CDR3 region has the DNA TGTGCCAGCAGTGAAGATCTAGCGGGAGCTGGTGAGCAGTTCTTC. Amino acids: CASSEDLAGAGEQFF.

This clone was seen once. The chain carries TRBV4-2 and TRBJ2-7; TRBD1 agrees at 9 bases. In germline, CDR1 is LGHNA, CDR2 YNFKEQ. Trimming removed 5 bases from V and 1 base from J; junction bases left unmatched: 9. This CDR3 has 16 amino acids. As DNA, the CDR3 is TGTGCCAGCAGCGTGGGGGGACAGGGCAATTCCTACGAGCAGTACTTC. This gives the protein CASSVGGQGNSYEQYF.